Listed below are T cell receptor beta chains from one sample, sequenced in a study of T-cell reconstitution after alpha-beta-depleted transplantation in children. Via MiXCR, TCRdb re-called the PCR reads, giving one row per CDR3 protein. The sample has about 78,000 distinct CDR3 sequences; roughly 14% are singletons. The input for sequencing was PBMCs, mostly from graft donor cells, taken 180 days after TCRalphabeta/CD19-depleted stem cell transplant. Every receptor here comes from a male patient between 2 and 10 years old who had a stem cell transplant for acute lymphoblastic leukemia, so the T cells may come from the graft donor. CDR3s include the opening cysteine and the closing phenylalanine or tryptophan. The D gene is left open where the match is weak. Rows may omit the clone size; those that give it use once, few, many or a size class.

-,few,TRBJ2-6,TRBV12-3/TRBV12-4,TGTGCCAGCAGTTACCCCAGGGAGGTGGGGAACGTCCTGACTTTC,CASSYPREVGNVLTF
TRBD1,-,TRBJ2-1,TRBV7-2,TGTGCCAGCAGCTTAGAGGGGGCCCCCTACAATGAGCAGTTCTTC,CASSLEGAPYNEQFF
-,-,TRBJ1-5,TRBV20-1,TGCAGTGCTAGAGATCAGGGCAGGGCGGGAGGACCCCAGCATTTT,CSARDQGRAGGPQHF
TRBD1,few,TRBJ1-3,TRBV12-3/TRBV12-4,TGTGCCAGCAGTTCCCCACAGGGGGGAAACACCATATATTTT,CASSSPQGGNTIYF
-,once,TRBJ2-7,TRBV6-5,TGTGCCAGCAGTTACTCGTACCCGGGGGAGGTAAAGTCCTACGAGCAGTACTTC,CASSYSYPGEVKSYEQYF
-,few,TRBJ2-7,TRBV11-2,TGTGCCAGCAGCTCGGGGACAAAAACCTACGAGCAGTACTTC,CASSSGTKTYEQYF
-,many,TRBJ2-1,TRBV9,TGTGCCAGCAGCGTAGTACCCCAGAATGAGCAGTTCTTC,CASSVVPQNEQFF
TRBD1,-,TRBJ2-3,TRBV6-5,TGTGCCGGCAGTTACAGGGGGCGCATGAATACGCAGTATTTT,CAGSYRGRMNTQYF
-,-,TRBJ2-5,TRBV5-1,TGCGCCAGCAGATGGGACCCGGCGGGGGCTAGAGAGACCCAGTACTTC,CASRWDPAGARETQYF
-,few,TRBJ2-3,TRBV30,TGTGCCTGGAGTGTAACCGGGACAGATACGCAGTATTTT,CAWSVTGTDTQYF
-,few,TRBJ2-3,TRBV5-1,TGCGCCAGCAGCTTGGTGGGCATGGGAGATACGCAGTATTTT,CASSLVGMGDTQYF
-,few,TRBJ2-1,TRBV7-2,TGTGCCAGCAGCCTCTGGGCGCGACCCTACAATGAGCAGTTCTTC,CASSLWARPYNEQFF
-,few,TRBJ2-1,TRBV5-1,TGCGCCAGCAGCTTGACAGGGATCAATGAGCAGTTCTTC,CASSLTGINEQFF
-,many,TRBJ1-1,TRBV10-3,TGTGCCATCACAGCCGGCACTGAAGCTTTCTTT,CAITAGTEAFF
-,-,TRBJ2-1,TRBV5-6,TGTGCCAGCAGCCCGGGGGGCCGACGGGAGCAGTTCTTC,CASSPGGRREQFF
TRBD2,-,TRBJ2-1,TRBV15,TGTGCCACCAGCAGAGATCGGGAGGGTGAGCAGTTCTTC,CATSRDREGEQFF
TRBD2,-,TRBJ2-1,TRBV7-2,TGTGCCAGCAGCTTAGGACTAGCGGGAGGGCCCAATGAGCAGTTCTTC,CASSLGLAGGPNEQFF
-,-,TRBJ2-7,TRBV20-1,TGCAGTGCTGATGCCTACGAGCAGTACTTC,CSADAYEQYF
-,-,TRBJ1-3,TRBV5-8,TGTGCCAGCAGCTTGGACGGATACTCTGGAAACACCATATATTTT,CASSLDGYSGNTIYF
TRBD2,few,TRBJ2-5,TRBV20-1,TGCAGTGCTCAGGGATACCGGCGGTGGGAGGGCCACGAGACCCAGTACTTC,CSAQGYRRWEGHETQYF
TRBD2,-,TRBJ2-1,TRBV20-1,TGCAGTGCTAGAGATAACCCTTATCTAGCGGGGCGGGGGAATGAGCAGTTCTTC,CSARDNPYLAGRGNEQFF
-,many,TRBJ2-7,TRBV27,TGTGCCAGCAGTTTTAACGGCCTCTACGAGCAGTACTTC,CASSFNGLYEQYF
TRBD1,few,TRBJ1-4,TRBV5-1,TGCGCCAGCAGCTTGTGGGCAGGGGGAGAAAAACTGTTTTTT,CASSLWAGGEKLFF
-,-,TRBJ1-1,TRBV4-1,TGCGCCAGCAGCCACCTCGGACAGAACACTGAAGCTTTCTTT,CASSHLGQNTEAFF
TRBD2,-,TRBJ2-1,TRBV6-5,TGTGCCAGCAGTTATTCAAGCGGGGGGACAGATGAGCAGTTCTTC,CASSYSSGGTDEQFF
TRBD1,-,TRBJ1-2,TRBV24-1,TGTGCCACCAGTGATTGGACAGGCCCTAACTATGGCGACACCTTC,CATSDWTGPNYGDTF
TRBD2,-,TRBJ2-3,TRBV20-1,TGCAGTGCCCTTCAGCGGGAGTGGACAGATACGCAGTATTTT,CSALQREWTDTQYF
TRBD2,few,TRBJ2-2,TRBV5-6,TGTGCCAGCAGCTTGGTTGGGACTAGCGGGGTATGGAACACCGGGGAGCTGTTTTTT,CASSLVGTSGVWNTGELFF
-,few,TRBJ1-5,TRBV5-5,TGTGCCAGCAGCCCCGTGGGGGAGGGCCATCAGCCCCAGCATTTT,CASSPVGEGHQPQHF
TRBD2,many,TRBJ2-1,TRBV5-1,TGCGCCAGCAGCTTATATCGTAGGACTAGCGACAATGAGCAGTTCTTC,CASSLYRRTSDNEQFF
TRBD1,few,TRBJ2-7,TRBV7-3,TGTGCCAGCAGCACGGGACAGGGGGCGAACGAGCAGTACTTC,CASSTGQGANEQYF
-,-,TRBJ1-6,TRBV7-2,TGTGCCAGCAGCTCCGATTCACCCCTCCACTTT,CASSSDSPLHF
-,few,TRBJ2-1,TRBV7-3,TGTGCCAGCAGCTCTAGGACTAACTACAATGAGCAGTTCTTC,CASSSRTNYNEQFF
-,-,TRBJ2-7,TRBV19,TGTGCCAGTAGTTCTCCGAGGGGCAGCCTATCGCTCTCCTACGAGCAGTACTTC,CASSSPRGSLSLSYEQYF
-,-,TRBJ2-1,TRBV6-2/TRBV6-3,TGTGCCAGCAGCTACAGGAAAAACTCCTACAATGAGCAGTTCTTC,CASSYRKNSYNEQFF
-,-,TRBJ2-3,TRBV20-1,TGCAGTGCTAGATCGTTCGACAGTCTGTTCAGGGATCCATTCACAGATACGCAGTATTTT,CSARSFDSLFRDPFTDTQYF
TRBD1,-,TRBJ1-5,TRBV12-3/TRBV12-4,TGTACCAGCAGTTTAGGGACAGGGTTTGAATTTAGCAATCAGCCCCAGCATTTT,CTSSLGTGFEFSNQPQHF
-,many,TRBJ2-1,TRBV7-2,TGTGCCAGCAGCTTACGAGGCGGGGATTCCTACAATGAGCAGTTCTTC,CASSLRGGDSYNEQFF
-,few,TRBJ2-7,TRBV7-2,TGTGCCAGCACCCTAAGGGTAAACGAGCAGTACTTC,CASTLRVNEQYF